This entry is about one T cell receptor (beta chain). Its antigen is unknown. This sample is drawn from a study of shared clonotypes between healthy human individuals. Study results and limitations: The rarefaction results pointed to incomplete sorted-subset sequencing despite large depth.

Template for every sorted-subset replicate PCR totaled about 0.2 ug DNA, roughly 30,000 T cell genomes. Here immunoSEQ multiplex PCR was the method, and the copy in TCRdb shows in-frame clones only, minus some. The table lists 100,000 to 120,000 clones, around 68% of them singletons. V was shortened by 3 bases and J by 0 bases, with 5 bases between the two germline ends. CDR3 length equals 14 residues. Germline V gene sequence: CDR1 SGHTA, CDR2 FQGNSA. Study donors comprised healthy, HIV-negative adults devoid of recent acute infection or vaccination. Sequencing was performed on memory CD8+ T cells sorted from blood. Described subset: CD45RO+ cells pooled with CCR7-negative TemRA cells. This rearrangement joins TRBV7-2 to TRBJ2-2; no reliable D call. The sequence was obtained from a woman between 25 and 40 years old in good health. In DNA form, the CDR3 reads TGTGCCAGCAGCTTCCTAACGAACACCGGGGAGCTGTTTTTT. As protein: CASSFLTNTGELFF.